Presented here are 16 T cell receptor beta chains from one specimen sequenced in a study of cytomegalovirus exposure and HLA in healthy donors. PCR amplification relied on 60 Vbeta primers (plus 13 Jbeta primers). Profiled with immunoSEQ multiplex PCR; TCRdb holds only in-frame clones, not every one. This repertoire shows more than 150,000 clones, about 80% found once; its top ten account for around an eighth. Sequenced input: PBMCs. These receptors originate from a man between 50 and 59 years old in good health and CMV-seropositive.

V is TRBV6-1 and J is TRBJ1-5; 7 bases match TRBD1. This CDR3 has 14 amino acids. Germline loops: CDR1 MNHNS, CDR2 SASEGT. V dropped 5 bases and J dropped 4; count of bases not matched to a gene: 5. CDR3 sequence (DNA): TGTGCCAGCAGTCCGGGACAGAAGAATCAGCCCCAGCATTTT. Translation: CASSPGQKNQPQHF.

A remark on this clone: One end of the junction varies from germline; a read error may be responsible. The chain combines TRBV7-9 with TRBJ2-7; 10 nucleotides line up with TRBD1. Per the germline V gene, CDR1 is SEHNR and CDR2 is FQNEAQ (reference sequence). The CDR3 contains 14 residues. This CDR3 reads CSSSLTGGLDEQYF. CDR3 bases: TGTTCCAGCAGCTTGACAGGGGGCTTGGACGAGCAGTACTTC.

V is TRBV6-1 and J is TRBJ1-5, with TRBD1 matching over 9 bases. This CDR3 comprises 14 residues. Germline V CDR1 and CDR2: MNHNS, SASEGT. The ends lost 11 bases at V and 2 bases at J; junction bases unmatched: 7. The CDR3 nucleotides read TGTGCCTCTAATAGGGACAGGGGCAATCAGCCCCAGCATTTT. Translating gives CASNRDRGNQPQHF.

The CDR3 DNA reads as TGTGCCAGCAGCCCCCGGACAGGCGGCTATGGCTACACCTTC. This codes for CASSPRTGGYGYTF. V and J are TRBV13 and TRBJ1-2; TRBD1 aligns across 7 bases. The CDR3 consists of 14 residues. Germline loops: CDR1 PRHDT, CDR2 FYEKMQ (reference sequence). J lost 4 bases, V lost 5 bases, and 7 bases had no gene match.

This chain connects TRBV5-8 to TRBJ2-7; D is ambiguous. CDR1 is SGHTS and CDR2 is YDEGEE in the germline V gene. The CDR3 is made up of 16 amino acids. V was cut by 5 bases and J by 3 bases, with 21 bases left in between. In DNA, the CDR3 is TGTGCCAGCAGTAAGCACACTGGGCAGGTTGGCTACGAGCAGTACTTC. Translated, it gives CASSKHTGQVGYEQYF. The complete variable domain, with remaining parts taken from reference TRBV5-8 and TRBJ2-7, reads EAGVTQSPTHLIKTRGQQATLRCSPISGHTSVYWYQQALGLGLQFLLWYDEGEERNRGNFPPRFSGRQFPNYSSELNVNALELEDSALYLCASSKHTGQVGYEQYFGPGTRLTVT.

The rearrangement uses TRBV9 and TRBJ2-1, with a weak D call TRBD1 (5 bases). The CDR3 spans 15 residues. Deletions cut 4 bases from V and 4 bases from J, with 15 bases between. Germline CDR1 is SGDLS and CDR2 is YYNGEE. CDR3 protein: CASSTRFDSYNEQFF. Written as DNA, the CDR3 is TGTGCCAGCAGCACACGCTTCGACAGTTACAATGAGCAGTTCTTC.

The table lists this clone with a count of one. This chain uses TRBV7-2 with TRBJ1-3; D gene uncertain. CDR1 and CDR2 from the germline V gene are SGHTA and FQGNSA. The CDR3 runs to 14 residues. With 2 bases removed from V and 0 bases from J, the gap between germline ends came to 5 bases. In nucleotides, the CDR3 is TGTGCCAGCAGCTTAATGAGCTCTGGAAACACCATATATTTT. It yields the protein CASSLMSSGNTIYF.

In this sample, this clone turned up a few times. V usage is TRBV19 and J usage is TRBJ1-5, with TRBD1 as a possible D gene (5 bases). The V gene lost 5 bases and the J gene lost 7 bases, with 12 bases spanning the gap. The CDR3 sequence is 13 residues long. Germline V gives CDR1 LNHDA, CDR2 SQIVND (reference sequence). CDR3 DNA sequence: TGTGCCAGTAGTCCCTCCGGGGGACAGCCCCAGCATTTT. Its translation: CASSPSGGQPQHF.

The chain uses TRBV5-1 and TRBJ2-3; 8 nucleotides align to TRBD1. CDR1 and CDR2 from the germline V gene are SGHRS and YFSETQ. V was clipped by 3 bases and J by 4 bases; unmatched bases: 7. The CDR3 covers 15 residues. CDR3 sequence reads: CASSSDGQGPDTQYF. CDR3 coding DNA: TGCGCCAGCAGCTCGGATGGACAGGGCCCAGATACGCAGTATTTT.

The chain combines TRBV6-1 with TRBJ2-7; weak D call: TRBD1 (6 bases). V was shortened by 2 bases and J by 5 bases, with 16 bases between the two germline ends. This CDR3 is 15 amino acids long. The germline V gene encodes CDR1 MNHNS and CDR2 SASEGT. The CDR3 region is CASSERPGRGDEQYV. CDR3 in DNA: TGTGCCAGCAGTGAACGCCCGGGCAGGGGTGACGAGCAGTACGTC.

Regarding this clone: The sample holds other DNA sequences that translate to the same CDR3. CDR3 in DNA: TGTGCCAGTAGTATAGGGGGCGGCACTGAAGCTTTCTTT. Amino acid sequence: CASSIGGGTEAFF. The gene calls are TRBV19 and TRBJ1-1; D perhaps matches TRBD1 (5 bases). Per the germline V gene, CDR1 is LNHDA and CDR2 is SQIVND (reference sequence). CDR3 length equals 13 residues. The V end was cut by 1 base, the J end by 4 bases, with 7 bases between.

This clone appeared a single time. The gene calls are TRBV7-9 and TRBJ1-2; D remains unclear. The CDR3 is 11 amino acids. The V and J ends lost 4 bases and 8 bases respectively, with 8 bases between them. CDR1 and CDR2 (germline): SEHNR, FQNEAQ (reference sequence). CDR3 DNA sequence: TGTGCCAGCAGCTCCCTACTCGGCTACACCTTC. The encoded protein is CASSSLLGYTF.

The genes are TRBV20-1 and TRBJ2-7, with D uncertain. The CDR3 extends over 11 amino acids. Between the trimmed V and J ends, which lost 6 bases and 6 bases, there was a span of 12 bases. Looked up from germline, CDR1 is DFQATT and CDR2 is SNEGSKA (reference sequence). CDR3 amino acids: CSAKSGAEQYF. The CDR3 DNA sequence: TGCAGTGCAAAGTCCGGAGCCGAGCAGTACTTC.

This chain uses TRBV10-3 with TRBJ1-5, with a weak D call TRBD1 (6 bases). Germline CDR1 is ENHRY and CDR2 is SYGVKD. The CDR3 is 13 residues long. The germline V and J ends were trimmed by 4 bases and 6 bases, with 10 bases remaining between them. Here the CDR3 reads CAISGPGVQPQHF. CDR3 nucleotide sequence: TGTGCCATCAGTGGGCCAGGGGTTCAGCCCCAGCATTTT.

V usage is TRBV19 and J usage is TRBJ2-1; D ambiguous. The CDR3 loop spans 15 amino acids. Germline V CDR1 and CDR2: LNHDA, SQIVND (reference sequence). V dropped 7 bases and J dropped 4 bases, with 17 bases sitting between them. CDR3 residues: CASKLAGLSYNEQFF. CDR3 in DNA: TGTGCCAGTAAGTTGGCAGGCCTTTCTTACAATGAGCAGTTCTTC.

The sample holds a few counts of this clone. V and J are TRBV2 and TRBJ1-6; no reliable D call. The CDR3 has 13 residues. The germline V gene has CDR1 SNHLY and CDR2 FYNNEI. V was cut by 6 bases and J by 4 bases, with 7 bases left in between. CDR3 sequence reads: CASRLEYNSPLHF. CDR3 bases: TGTGCCAGCAGGCTAGAGTATAATTCACCCCTCCACTTT.